The 10 T cell receptor beta chains in this list originate from one sample, sequenced in a study of T cells in tumors after PD-1 blockade. TCRdb keeps only in-frame clones here, not all; method: immunoSEQ multiplex PCR. The sample shows around 13,000 clones, roughly four fifths of them seen only once. The sequences come from PBMCs, collected after anti-PD-1 treatment. These TCRs come from a human donor with basal cell carcinoma.

The chain has TRBV29-1 and TRBJ1-6; weak D call: TRBD1 (5 bases). The CDR3 covers 14 residues. Germline V gene lookup returns CDR1 SQVTM and CDR2 ANQGSEA. With 8 bases removed from V and 7 bases from J, the gap between germline ends came to 18 bases. Here the CDR3 DNA reads TGCAGCCCCCGCCGGGGCAGGGTAAATTCACCCCTCCACTTT. It encodes CSPRRGRVNSPLHF.

The chain recombines TRBV5-1 with TRBJ2-5, with 12 bases matching TRBD2. CDR1 and CDR2 from the germline V gene are SGHRS and YFSETQ. Germline trimming cut 4 bases from V and 4 bases from J; bases unmatched to any gene: 5. The CDR3 sequence is 15 residues long. The CDR3 DNA follows: TGCGCCAGCAGCGAACTAGCGGGGGGAGGAGAGACCCAGTACTTC. Its translation: CASSELAGGGETQYF.

The V call is TRBV12-3 or TRBV12-4, the J call TRBJ1-2; D possibly corresponds to TRBD1 (6 bases). The CDR3 is made up of 12 amino acids. V lost 5 bases and J 8 bases, leaving 12 bases between the germline ends. The DNA of the CDR3 is TGTGCCAGCAGTGCGACAGGTTGGGGCTACACCTTC. Its translation is CASSATGWGYTF.

The CDR3 loop reads CAWSHPGKTNYGYTF. The CDR3 region has the DNA TGTGCCTGGAGTCACCCGGGAAAAACTAACTATGGCTACACCTTC. The rearrangement links TRBV30 to TRBJ1-2, with D unresolved. Trimming removed 2 bases at V and 0 bases at J, with 13 bases between. The CDR3 is made up of 15 amino acids. The germline V gene encodes CDR1 GTSNPN and CDR2 SVGIG (reference sequence).

The chain links TRBV30 to TRBJ2-3; D gene uncertain. With 4 bases removed from V and 2 bases from J, the gap between germline ends came to 13 bases. This CDR3 spans 14 amino acids. Germline V gene lookup returns CDR1 GTSNPN and CDR2 SVGIG (reference sequence). CDR3 region: CAWTPGSFTDTQYF. The CDR3 region has the DNA TGTGCCTGGACTCCTGGCAGCTTCACAGATACGCAGTATTTT.

Points on this clone: Other DNA sequences of this sample code for an identical CDR3. This chain connects TRBV10-1 to TRBJ2-1, with 11 nucleotides matching TRBD2. The CDR3 extends over 15 amino acids. The V gene end was trimmed by 2 bases and the J gene end by 8 bases; junction bases not matched to a gene: 5. In germline, CDR1 is WNHNN, CDR2 SYGVQD (reference sequence). Here the CDR3 DNA reads TGCGCCAGCAGTGAGGGGCTAGCGGGAGGCTATGAGCAGTTCTTC. Its translation: CASSEGLAGGYEQFF.

This chain links TRBV7-2 with TRBJ2-5, with 11 bases matching TRBD2. CDR1 and CDR2 (germline): SGHTA, FQGNSA. The CDR3 consists of 16 residues. Trimming cost V 6 bases and J 5 bases; bases outside gene matches: 11. CDR3 loop: CASRRTSGRGGETQYF. As DNA, the CDR3 is TGTGCCAGCAGACGTACTAGCGGGAGAGGAGGGGAGACCCAGTACTTC.

The chain recombines TRBV7-9 with TRBJ2-2, with TRBD2 matching over 10 bases. The length of the CDR3 is 18 residues. Per the germline V gene, CDR1 is SEHNR and CDR2 is FQNEAQ (reference sequence). With 0 bases clipped from V and 2 bases from J, the junction kept 6 bases outside the gene matches. The CDR3 reads CASSLALLAGPNTGELFF. In DNA, the CDR3 is TGTGCCAGCAGCTTAGCCCTACTAGCGGGACCCAACACCGGGGAGCTGTTTTTT. Using reference TRBV7-9 and TRBJ2-2 for the parts outside the CDR3, the full variable domain is DTGVSQNPRHKITKRGQNVTFRCDPISEHNRLYWYRQTLGQGPEFLTYFQNEAQLEKSRLLSDRFSAERPKGSFSTLEIQRTEQGDSAMYLCASSLALLAGPNTGELFFGEGSRLTVL.

This chain links TRBV6-5 with TRBJ2-7, with 8 bases matching TRBD2. The CDR3 spans 13 residues. Germline trimming cut 6 bases from V and 4 bases from J; bases unmatched to any gene: 5. Per germline, CDR1 MNHEY and CDR2 SVGAGI. The CDR3 DNA reads TGTGCCAGCAGGGCCGGGGGGGCTTACGAGCAGTACTTC. It specifies CASRAGGAYEQYF.

The chain employs TRBV10-3 and TRBJ1-1, with unresolved D. The CDR3 runs 14 residues. V was shortened by 4 bases and J by 3 bases, with 12 bases between the two germline ends. Germline V CDR1 and CDR2: ENHRY, SYGVKD. The CDR3 here is CAISVKGGDTEAFF. The CDR3 nucleotides read TGTGCCATCAGTGTAAAGGGTGGGGACACTGAAGCTTTCTTT.